The subject of this entry is one T cell receptor beta chain. The sample originates from a study of blood T cell repertoires in COVID-19. Study information: T cells, B-cell-depleted T cells, or PBMCs supplied cDNA or gDNA.

The germline V gene has CDR1 PRHDT and CDR2 FYEKMQ (reference sequence). The CDR3 loop spans 16 amino acids. V shed 6 bases, J shed 2 bases, and the junction held 12 bases outside the gene matches. Sequencing was performed with immunoSEQ multiplex PCR; in TCRdb, only in-frame clones are kept and a portion is missing. The data show a few hundred thousand clones, around 80% seen once. The rearrangement links TRBV13 to TRBJ2-7; TRBD1 matches 8 bases. The clonotype comes from a woman aged 40 to 49 who had recovered from COVID-19. Sequencing was carried out using peripheral blood. The CDR3 DNA sequence: TGTGCCAGCAGTCGGATGACAGGGGCCTGGACCTACGAGCAGTACTTC. Translated: CASSRMTGAWTYEQYF.